Included here is one TCR beta chain sequence, with context. Which antigen it targets is not known. One base away there is no much larger clone; base qualities are not given. The CDR3 has 15 amino acids, counting the end cysteine and phenylalanine. Just the 45-base CDR3 DNA is kept, in frame starting at base 1. V is shortened by 1 base, J by 1 base, and the region joining them spans 6 bases. For CDR1 and CDR2, the germline V gene lists SGHRS and YFSETQ. The source of the sample is a study of cytotoxic CD8 clonotypes in ibrutinib-treated CLL (TCRdb year 2021). Notes on the research overall: In this cohort, 15 or so patients were treatment-naive and ten to twelve were relapsed/refractory, while around 17 had unmutated IGHV. Every remission and progressive disease sample was obtained while ibrutinib was still being received by the patients. On average, each sample yielded roughly 260,000 productive templates and 80,000 to 95,000 productive rearrangements. Longitudinal samples were obtainable from about 30% of the roughly 90 participants in the trial. Partial responses were observed in around 25 patients and complete responses in 2; after a median follow-up of 68 months, remission was maintained in 15 or so patients and progression was observed in some twelve. Cryopreserved peripheral blood mononuclear cells were collected before treatment, at response, and at either disease progression or sustained remission. The response samples were drawn at a median of approximately 11 months into treatment, with a range of about 6 to 40 months. General conclusions and limits of the study: Clonality rose at ibrutinib response, remained stable during sustained remission, and dropped back toward baseline at progression. Lymph node repertoires were not examined, and the timing of sampling was not matched between patients in sustained remission and those whose disease progressed. Public clonotypes were rare and either contracted or stayed stable during treatment, and the rise in clonality at ibrutinib response reflected the expansion of private clonotypes. Baseline clonality exceeded that of age-matched healthy donors and correlated strongly with circulating CD8+ T-cell counts.

On a MiSeq, deep resolution sequencing aimed for a depth between 1 in 1 million and 1 in 200,000 T cells, with each clonotype covered around 9.2x on average. The immunoSEQ hsTCRB Kit was used to generate the TCR beta libraries. The authors' analysis ran thus. Data were analyzed with ImmunoSEQ Data Assistant and ImmunoSEQ Analyzer, with V, D and J genes assigned per IMGT definitions. Clonality, which ranges from 0 to 1, was calculated by subtracting the normalized Shannon entropy of productive rearrangement frequencies from one. Only overrepresented clonotypes making up at least 0.05% of the repertoire of each patient were included in the public clonotype analysis. Roughly 12 age-matched healthy donor repertoires from immuneACCESS were used as controls for clonality. Here the immuneACCESS table is served through TCRdb, limited to in-frame sequences with V and J called. Missing clones are a known gap in these copies; in checked studies unresolved V genes cover under half, and the rest lacks a known reason. The V and J calls and clone size are taken from that table; D and trimming were inferred from the DNA. This sample lists a few hundred thousand clones; 70% were detected once. The ten top clones hold 15% of the sample.

The meaning of the sample's time point label: approximately 25 months on ibrutinib. For TCR beta library preparation, roughly 2.2 micrograms of genomic DNA were isolated from cryopreserved PBMCs. Longitudinal blood samples from CLL patients on ibrutinib monotherapy underwent high-throughput TCR beta sequencing. The patients took part in an open-label, single-center phase 2 trial of ibrutinib monotherapy. The chain links TRBV5-1 with TRBJ2-6; the best D guess is TRBD2, with 5 bases matching. The sequences come from PBMCs, collected after 24 months of ibrutinib treatment. The sequence was obtained from a human donor with chronic lymphocytic leukemia. Here is the DNA: TGCGCCAGCAGCTTGAGGGAGTCTGGGGCCAACGTCCTGACTTTC. It translates to CASSLRESGANVLTF.